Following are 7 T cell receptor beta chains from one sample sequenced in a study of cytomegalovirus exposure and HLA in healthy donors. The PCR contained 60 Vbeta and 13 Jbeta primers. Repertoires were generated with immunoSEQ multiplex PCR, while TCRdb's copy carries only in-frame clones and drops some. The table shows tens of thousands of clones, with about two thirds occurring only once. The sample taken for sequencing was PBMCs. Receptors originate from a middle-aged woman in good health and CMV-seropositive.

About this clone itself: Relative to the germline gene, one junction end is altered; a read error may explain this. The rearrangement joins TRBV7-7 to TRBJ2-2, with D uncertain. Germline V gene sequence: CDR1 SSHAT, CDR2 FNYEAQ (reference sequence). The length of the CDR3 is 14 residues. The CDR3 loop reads CASSPLEWTGELFF. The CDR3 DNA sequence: TGTGCTAGCAGCCCACTGGAGTGGACCGGGGAGCTGTTTTTT.

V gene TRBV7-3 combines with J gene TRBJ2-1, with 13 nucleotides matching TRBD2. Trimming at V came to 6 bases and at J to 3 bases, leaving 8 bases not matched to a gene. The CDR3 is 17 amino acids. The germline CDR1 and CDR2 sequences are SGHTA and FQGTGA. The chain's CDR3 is CASSRLAGGPLYNEQFF. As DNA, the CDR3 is TGTGCCAGCAGTCGACTAGCGGGGGGCCCCCTCTACAATGAGCAGTTCTTC.

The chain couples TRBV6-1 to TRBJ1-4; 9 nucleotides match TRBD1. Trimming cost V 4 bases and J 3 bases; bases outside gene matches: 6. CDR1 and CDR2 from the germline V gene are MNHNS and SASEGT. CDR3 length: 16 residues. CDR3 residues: CASSVSTGGANEKLFF. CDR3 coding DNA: TGTGCCAGCAGTGTTTCGACAGGGGGGGCTAATGAAAAACTGTTTTTT.

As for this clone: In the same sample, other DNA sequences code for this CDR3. DNA of the CDR3: TGTGCCAGCAGTGAGGGACAGGGACCGTATGGCTACACCTTC. Encoded protein: CASSEGQGPYGYTF. The V call is TRBV2, the J call TRBJ1-2, with TRBD1 matching 9 bases. V trimming: 3 bases; J trimming: 5 bases; junction bases outside the gene matches: 4. Germline V lookup: CDR1 SNHLY, CDR2 FYNNEI. The CDR3 loop spans 14 amino acids.

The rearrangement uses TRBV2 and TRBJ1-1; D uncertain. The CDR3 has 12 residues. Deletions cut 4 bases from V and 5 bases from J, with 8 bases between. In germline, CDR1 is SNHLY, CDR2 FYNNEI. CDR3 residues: CASSVVRTEAFF. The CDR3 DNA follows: TGTGCCAGCAGTGTTGTCCGGACTGAAGCTTTCTTT.

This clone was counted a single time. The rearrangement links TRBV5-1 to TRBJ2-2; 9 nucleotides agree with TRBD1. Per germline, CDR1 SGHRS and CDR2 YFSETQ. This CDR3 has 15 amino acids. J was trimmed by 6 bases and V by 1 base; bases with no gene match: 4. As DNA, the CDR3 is TGCGCCAGCAGCTTGCTTGGGGACAGGGCCGGGGAGCTGTTTTTT. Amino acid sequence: CASSLLGDRAGELFF. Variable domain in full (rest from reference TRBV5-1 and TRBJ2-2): KAGVTQTPRYLIKTRGQQVTLSCSPISGHRSVSWYQQTPGQGLQFLFEYFSETQRNKGNFPGRFSGRQFSNSRSEMNVSTLELGDSALYLCASSLLGDRAGELFFGEGSRLTVL.

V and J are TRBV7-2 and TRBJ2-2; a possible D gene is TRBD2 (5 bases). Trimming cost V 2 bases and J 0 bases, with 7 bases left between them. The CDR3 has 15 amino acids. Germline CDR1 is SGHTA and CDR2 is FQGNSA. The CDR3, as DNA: TGTGCCAGCAGCTTACAAGCGGCGAACACCGGGGAGCTGTTTTTT. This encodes CASSLQAANTGELFF.